This T cell receptor (beta chain) emerged from a study of blood T cell repertoires in COVID-19. Sequencing used immunoSEQ multiplex PCR; TCRdb keeps in-frame clones, though not all of them. In the table there are approximately 210,000 clones, approximately 90% of which are singletons. The V segment lost 7 bases and the J segment 0 bases; nucleotides outside the gene matches: 4. The CDR3 is 14 amino acids. From germline, CDR1 is MNHEY and CDR2 SVGAGI. V is TRBV6-5 and J is TRBJ2-3, with 7 bases fitting TRBD1. The receptor's source is a middle-aged woman with acute or convalescent COVID-19. Sequenced: peripheral blood. Here the CDR3 reads CASKRGLSTDTQYF. CDR3 sequence (DNA): TGTGCCAGCAAGAGGGGGCTTAGCACAGATACGCAGTATTTT.